The clone carrying this T cell receptor beta chain was seen once. Generated by immunoSEQ multiplex PCR, the TCRdb table keeps only in-frame clones and is missing some. Among about 84,000 clones listed, around 80% were seen once. The record originates from a study of blood T cell repertoires in COVID-19. In germline, CDR1 is LGHNA, CDR2 YSLEER. The V and J ends lost 0 bases and 10 bases, in that order; junction bases with no gene match: 9. CDR3 length: 14 residues. The chain carries TRBV4-3 and TRBJ2-7; 7 positions match TRBD1. The sequencing sample was made of peripheral blood. The TCR sequence derives from a man older than 75 with active or convalescent COVID-19. The CDR3 DNA reads as TGCGCCAGCAGCCAAGACCCAGGGGGACAGAGCCAGTACTTC. This gives the protein CASSQDPGGQSQYF.